The next 31 T cell receptor beta chains were all read from a single sample in a study of T-cell reconstitution after alpha-beta-depleted transplantation in children. During its preparation, the TCRbeta library received unique molecular identifiers. MiXCR was run by TCRdb on the PCR reads, yielding one entry per CDR3 protein. Here the sample spans about 280,000 distinct CDR3 sequences, roughly 11% being singletons. The starting material was peripheral blood, obtained 180 days after TCRalphabeta/CD19-depleted stem cell transplant. These receptors all stem from a male patient aged 2 to 10 who had a stem cell transplant for chronic granulomatous disease, so the T cells may come from the graft donor.

This clonotype appeared many times. The chain joins TRBV11-2 to TRBJ2-6; D not certain. The V end lost 5 bases, the J end lost 0 bases, and 20 bases lay between the germline ends. The CDR3 extends over 19 amino acids. Looked up from germline, CDR1 is SGHAT and CDR2 is FQNNGV. The CDR3 loop reads CASSTRRKGGISGANVLTF. The DNA of the CDR3 is TGTGCCAGCAGCACACGACGGAAGGGTGGGATCTCTGGGGCCAACGTCCTGACTTTC.

This clonotype was seen at least ten times. The genes are TRBV29-1 and TRBJ2-1; TRBD2 matches 11 bases. The CDR3 is 19 amino acids. Trimming removed 1 base from V and 1 base from J; junction bases left unmatched: 12. Germline-derived CDR1 and CDR2 are SQVTM and ANQGSEA. The CDR3 DNA reads TGCAGCGTTGAAGGGGAGGGACTAGCGGCTCAAGGGTCCTACAATGAGCAGTTCTTC. It translates to CSVEGEGLAAQGSYNEQFF.

About this clonotype itself: A read error is possible here, since a much larger clone lies one base away. The CDR3 nucleotides read TGTGCCAGCAGCTCGGGTGAGCAGTCCTTC. Its protein product is CASSSGEQSF. The J gene is TRBJ2-7, the V gene TRBV11-2; the D is unclear. Germline V gene lookup returns CDR1 SGHAT and CDR2 FQNNGV. The CDR3 runs 10 residues.

The rearrangement links TRBV16 to TRBJ2-2, with D possibly being TRBD1 (7 bases). V dropped 4 bases and J dropped 7 bases, with 16 bases sitting between them. Germline loops: CDR1 KGHSY, CDR2 FQNENV. This CDR3 is built from 15 residues. CDR3 protein: CASSPLQGGFGELFF. The CDR3 region has the DNA TGTGCCAGCAGCCCCCTCCAGGGGGGCTTCGGGGAGCTGTTTTTT.

A note on this clonotype: A read error may be the cause here, since a much bigger clone is one base away. As DNA, the CDR3 is TGCAGTGCTAGAGATTTTAGTCTAGCTAATGAGCAGTTCTTC. Translating gives CSARDFSLANEQFF. The chain combines TRBV20-1 with TRBJ2-1, with a tentative D call TRBD2 (5 bases). Germline lookup yields CDR1 DFQATT and CDR2 SNEGSKA (reference sequence). The CDR3 spans 14 residues. V was pared by 0 bases and J by 7 bases, with 13 bases between.

For this clonotype: This may arise from a read error, as a much more abundant clone is one base away. The chain combines TRBV6-2 or TRBV6-3 with TRBJ2-7, with D tentatively TRBD1 or TRBD2 (5 bases each). This CDR3 region has 15 residues. The germline V gene has CDR1 MNHEY and CDR2 SVGEGT. CDR3 coding DNA: TGTACCAGCAGGGACCCGGGCCCTTACTCCTACGAGCAGTACTTC. Its translation is CTSRDPGPYSYEQYF.

This clonotype was counted many times. This chain joins TRBV15 and TRBJ2-3; D remains unclear. Germline V lookup: CDR1 LNHNV, CDR2 YYDKDF (reference sequence). The germline V and J ends were trimmed by 3 bases and 5 bases, with 12 bases remaining between them. The CDR3 consists of 14 residues. The CDR3 protein is CATSRKGIEDTQYF. The CDR3 DNA follows: TGTGCCACCAGCAGGAAAGGGATTGAAGATACGCAGTATTTT.

This clonotype was counted ten times or more. The V gene is TRBV7-2, the J gene TRBJ2-7; 11 nucleotides line up with TRBD2. The CDR3 spans 16 residues. The germline V gene encodes CDR1 SGHTA and CDR2 FQGNSA. J gave up 0 bases and V 6 bases, and 7 bases lay outside the gene matches. CDR3 sequence reads: CASSLAGGLSSYEQYF. In nucleotides, the CDR3 is TGTGCCAGCAGTCTAGCGGGGGGCCTTTCCTCCTACGAGCAGTACTTC.

This clonotype was picked up many times. The chain has TRBV10-3 and TRBJ1-1; no clear D gene. The CDR3 spans 13 residues. The germline gives CDR1 ENHRY, CDR2 SYGVKD. Between the trimmed V and J ends, which lost 6 bases and 1 base, there was a span of 9 bases. This CDR3 reads CAISHLPNTEAFF. The DNA for the CDR3 is TGTGCCATCAGCCACCTTCCGAACACTGAAGCTTTCTTT.

This clonotype appeared many times. This chain connects TRBV7-9 to TRBJ1-4; 10 nucleotides match TRBD1. After removal of 5 bases from V and 4 bases from J, the junction contained 7 bases not matched to a gene. This CDR3 spans 16 amino acids. Germline V gene lookup returns CDR1 SEHNR and CDR2 FQNEAQ (reference sequence). The CDR3 reads CASSRDRGLNNEKLFF. In DNA, the CDR3 is TGTGCCAGCAGCCGCGACAGGGGGCTAAATAATGAAAAACTGTTTTTT.

This clonotype was seen ten or more times. V and J are TRBV7-2 and TRBJ2-1, with D tentatively TRBD2 (5 bases). CDR1 and CDR2 from the germline V gene are SGHTA and FQGNSA. V gave up 4 bases and J gave up 15 bases, with 19 bases separating them. CDR3 length: 13 amino acids. CDR3 sequence (DNA): TGTGCCAGCAGCTACCTTATGGACTTTGGAAGGTTCTTC. Residues: CASSYLMDFGRFF.

This clonotype showed up many times. This rearrangement joins TRBV28 to TRBJ2-1, with D uncertain. In germline, CDR1 is MDHEN, CDR2 SYDVKM. Trimming removed 6 bases at V and 5 bases at J, with 11 bases between. The CDR3 runs to 13 residues. CDR3 amino acids: CASRLINHNEQFF. CDR3 nucleotides: TGTGCCAGCAGGTTAATCAATCACAATGAGCAGTTCTTC.

This clonotype was observed many times. The V call is TRBV7-2, the J call TRBJ2-6; D gene unclear. Trimming left V 2 bases short and J 4 bases short, with 9 bases between. The CDR3 length is 15 residues. CDR1 is SGHTA and CDR2 is FQGNSA in the germline V gene. CDR3 in DNA: TGTGCCAGCAGCTTAACCGTCAGCGGGGCCAACGTCCTGACTTTC. Its translation: CASSLTVSGANVLTF. Together with reference TRBV7-2 and TRBJ2-6, the CDR3 gives the full variable domain: GAGVSQSPSNKVTEKGKDVELRCDPISGHTALYWYRQSLGQGLEFLIYFQGNSAPDKSGLPSDRFSAERTGGSVSTLTIQRTQQEDSAVYLCASSLTVSGANVLTFGAGSRLTVL.

In its sample, this clonotype was seen many times. The chain employs TRBV7-9 and TRBJ2-3; D remains unclear. This CDR3 region has 13 residues. Germline loops: CDR1 SEHNR, CDR2 FQNEAQ (reference sequence). The V end lost 0 bases, the J end lost 3 bases, and 4 bases lay between the germline ends. CDR3 loop: CASSLALTDTQYF. The CDR3 DNA reads TGTGCCAGCAGCTTAGCGTTGACAGATACGCAGTATTTT.

This clonotype has a count of ten or more. V gene TRBV12-3 or TRBV12-4 combines with J gene TRBJ2-3; the D is unclear. The CDR3 has 12 amino acids. The ends were cut back, 8 bases at V and 2 bases at J, with 8 bases in the middle. CDR3: CASGRDTDTQYF. CDR3 nucleotide sequence: TGTGCCAGCGGGCGAGACACAGATACGCAGTATTTT.

This clonotype was observed at least ten times. This chain links TRBV20-1 with TRBJ2-5, with D possibly matching TRBD2 (6 bases). V gave up 5 bases and J gave up 1 base, with 11 bases separating them. This CDR3 has 13 residues. Looked up from germline, CDR1 is DFQATT and CDR2 is SNEGSKA (reference sequence). The chain's CDR3 is CSAVAEIQETQYF. As DNA, the CDR3 is TGCAGTGCTGTAGCGGAGATCCAAGAGACCCAGTACTTC.

This clonotype was seen many times. The chain joins TRBV27 to TRBJ2-2, with 9 nucleotides matching TRBD2. CDR1 and CDR2 (germline): MNHEY, SMNVEV (reference sequence). V trimming: 3 bases; J trimming: 6 bases; junction bases outside the gene matches: 11. This CDR3 region has 17 residues. The chain's CDR3 is CASSFKRGALVSGELFF. CDR3 nucleotide sequence: TGTGCCAGCAGTTTCAAGCGGGGGGCCCTAGTTTCCGGGGAGCTGTTTTTT.

This clonotype was detected ten times or more. The chain uses TRBV11-3 and TRBJ1-1, with D uncertain. Germline V lookup: CDR1 SGHNT, CDR2 YENEEA. The germline V and J ends were trimmed by 1 base and 6 bases, with 9 bases remaining between them. The length of the CDR3 is 13 residues. CDR3 coding DNA: TGTGCCAGCAGCTTAGTACACGACGCTGAAGCTTTCTTT. Its translation: CASSLVHDAEAFF.

In this sample, this clonotype turned up many times. This rearrangement joins TRBV10-3 to TRBJ2-5; 9 positions match TRBD2. J lost 2 bases, V lost 3 bases, and 4 bases had no gene match. Germline V gives CDR1 ENHRY, CDR2 SYGVKD. CDR3 length: 15 residues. CDR3 sequence: CAISDGLAGQETQYF. The CDR3 DNA is TGTGCCATCAGTGATGGGCTAGCGGGGCAAGAGACCCAGTACTTC.

There are many counts of this clonotype. V is TRBV19 and J is TRBJ2-7, with D possibly being TRBD2 (6 bases). Germline values: CDR1 LNHDA, CDR2 SQIVND (reference sequence). Trimming shortened V by 9 bases and J by 5 bases, and 23 bases separated the two germline ends. The CDR3 has 15 amino acids. The CDR3 reads CASRDSLTGRDEQYF. CDR3 in DNA: TGTGCCAGCCGGGACTCGTTGACGGGTCGGGACGAGCAGTACTTC.

This clonotype was detected many times. The chain carries TRBV5-1 and TRBJ1-5, with 11 bases fitting TRBD1. V gave up 0 bases and J gave up 6 bases; unmatched junction bases: 5. Germline CDR1 is SGHRS and CDR2 is YFSETQ. This CDR3 spans 16 amino acids. As DNA, the CDR3 is TGCGCCAGCAGCTTGGGAACGGACAGGGGGCGTCAGCCCCAGCATTTT. It yields the protein CASSLGTDRGRQPQHF.

Many counts were recorded for this clonotype. The V call is TRBV20-1, the J call TRBJ2-1, with 10 bases fitting TRBD2. From germline, CDR1 is DFQATT and CDR2 SNEGSKA (reference sequence). This CDR3 spans 18 amino acids. V shed 5 bases and J 6 bases; nucleotides not matched to a gene: 19. The CDR3 DNA sequence: TGCAGTGCTCCCTTGTCCCCCTTTCTAGCGGGAGAAATCAATGAGCAGTTCTTC. Its protein product is CSAPLSPFLAGEINEQFF.

Concerning this clonotype: A read error may account for a junction end that differs from germline. The chain joins TRBV10-1 to TRBJ2-1; TRBD1 matches at 9 bases. The germline gives CDR1 WNHNN, CDR2 SYGVQD (reference sequence). The CDR3 contains 13 residues. Here the CDR3 reads CASSRDRVNEQLF. CDR3 DNA sequence: TGCGCCAGCAGCCGGGACAGGGTCAATGAGCAGTTATTC.

In its sample, this clonotype was seen many times. The chain employs TRBV12-3 or TRBV12-4 and TRBJ2-1; D is undetermined. The V end was cut by 2 bases, the J end by 6 bases, with 14 bases between. This CDR3 is built from 15 residues. Here the CDR3 reads CASSLLGLEVNEQFF. The CDR3 DNA reads as TGTGCCAGCAGTTTATTGGGGTTAGAGGTCAATGAGCAGTTCTTC.

The V call is TRBV9, the J call TRBJ2-1; 9 bases fit TRBD1. The germline V gene has CDR1 SGDLS and CDR2 YYNGEE. V dropped 4 bases and J dropped 3; count of bases not matched to a gene: 11. The CDR3 has 17 residues. The DNA for the CDR3 is TGTGCCAGCAGCTCTCCACAGGGACAGGGCGACTACAATGAGCAGTTCTTC. It yields the protein CASSSPQGQGDYNEQFF.

The chain recombines TRBV7-6 with TRBJ1-5; D ambiguous. V was clipped by 3 bases and J by 6 bases, with 9 bases between them. Germline CDR1 is SGHVS and CDR2 is FNYEAQ. The CDR3 spans 13 residues. The CDR3 loop reads CASSFSVGQPQHF. CDR3 sequence (DNA): TGTGCCAGCAGCTTCTCCGTGGGTCAGCCCCAGCATTTT. The whole variable domain, filled in from reference TRBV7-6 and TRBJ1-5, reads GAGVSQSPRYKVTKRGQDVALRCDPISGHVSLYWYRQALGQGPEFLTYFNYEAQQDKSGLPNDRFSAERPEGSISTLTIQRTEQRDSAMYRCASSFSVGQPQHFGDGTRLSIL.

In this sample, this clonotype turned up many times. CDR3 bases: TGTGCCACTACTAACACCGGGGAGCTGTTTTTT. Amino acids: CATTNTGELFF. V gene TRBV12-3 or TRBV12-4 combines with J gene TRBJ2-2, with D uncertain. V lost 10 bases to trimming and J lost 2 bases, with 5 bases between them. The CDR3 loop spans 11 amino acids.

There are many counts of this clonotype. The chain uses TRBV12-3 or TRBV12-4 and TRBJ2-7; D ambiguous. The CDR3 totals 18 residues. Deletions cut 3 bases from V and 2 bases from J, with 23 bases between. CDR3: CASSFVLGPRSPAYEQYF. The CDR3, as DNA: TGTGCCAGCAGTTTTGTTTTGGGTCCGCGCAGCCCAGCCTACGAGCAGTACTTC.

This clonotype was seen at least ten times. The chain employs TRBV5-1 and TRBJ2-5; D remains unclear. The CDR3 consists of 12 residues. Trimming removed 4 bases from V and 14 bases from J, with 18 bases in between. The V gene's germline CDR1 is SGHRS and CDR2 YFSETQ. This CDR3 reads CASSHGSSVGYF. CDR3 nucleotides: TGCGCCAGCAGCCACGGATCATCGGTGGGTTACTTC.

The rearrangement uses TRBV18 and TRBJ1-5; TRBD1 is a possible D gene (5 bases). CDR3 length equals 12 residues. Trimming stripped 4 bases from V and 6 bases from J, with 7 bases between. Germline CDR1 reads KGHSH; CDR2 reads LQKENI. CDR3 sequence (DNA): TGTGCCAGCTCACAGGGGTTTCAGCCCCAGCATTTT. This gives the protein CASSQGFQPQHF.

Remarks on this clonotype: A much larger clone differs by one base, so this may be a read error. The rearrangement links TRBV2 to TRBJ2-2; 13 bases fit TRBD2. This CDR3 is built from 18 residues. The germline gives CDR1 SNHLY, CDR2 FYNNEI. The chain's CDR3 is CTSSSTRLAGGNTGELFF. For the CDR3, the DNA is TGTACCAGCAGCTCCACCCGACTAGCGGGAGGGAACACCGGGGAGCTGTTTTTT.